The 27 T cell receptor beta chains in this list originate from one sample, sequenced in a study of cytomegalovirus exposure and HLA in healthy donors. PCR amplification relied on 60 Vbeta primers (plus 13 Jbeta primers). Clones were sequenced by immunoSEQ multiplex PCR, and TCRdb holds only the in-frame ones, with some missing. The sample has around 100,000 clones; 63% are singletons. Source material: PBMCs. The receptors come from a human donor in good health.

The chain carries TRBV29-1 and TRBJ1-1, with D unresolved. V lost 6 bases and J lost 1, with 9 bases in between. The V gene's germline CDR1 is SQVTM and CDR2 ANQGSEA. The CDR3 totals 12 residues. The CDR3 region is CSVVRQNTEAFF. CDR3 coding DNA: TGCAGCGTCGTAAGACAGAACACTGAAGCTTTCTTT.

The rearrangement links TRBV5-1 to TRBJ1-1; D ambiguous. V lost 1 base to trimming and J lost 2 bases, with 12 bases between them. This CDR3 contains 15 residues. Looked up from germline, CDR1 is SGHRS and CDR2 is YFSETQ. CDR3 region: CASSLYLSGNTEAFF. The CDR3 bases are TGCGCCAGCAGCTTGTATCTATCGGGAAACACTGAAGCTTTCTTT.

The chain has TRBV4-1 and TRBJ2-7; tentative D call: TRBD1 (5 bases). V was cut by 8 bases and J by 0 bases, with 17 bases left in between. This CDR3 has 15 amino acids. Germline V gene sequence: CDR1 MGHRA, CDR2 YSYEKL. In nucleotides, the CDR3 is TGCGCCAGCGGCCTAACTCAGGGAAGCTCCTACGAGCAGTACTTC. This codes for CASGLTQGSSYEQYF.

This chain connects TRBV7-9 to TRBJ1-6; 8 bases match TRBD1. Looked up from germline, CDR1 is SEHNR and CDR2 is FQNEAQ (reference sequence). V was clipped by 6 bases and J by 7 bases; unmatched bases: 17. The CDR3 runs 18 residues. In DNA form, the CDR3 reads TGTGCCAGCAGTCAACGCACGACAGGGGTGTCTTTGAATTCACCCCTCCACTTT. Protein: CASSQRTTGVSLNSPLHF. Filled out from reference TRBV7-9 and TRBJ1-6, the complete variable domain reads DTGVSQNPRHKITKRGQNVTFRCDPISEHNRLYWYRQTLGQGPEFLTYFQNEAQLEKSRLLSDRFSAERPKGSFSTLEIQRTEQGDSAMYLCASSQRTTGVSLNSPLHFGNGTRLTVT.

This clone has just a few counts. J is TRBJ2-3 and V is TRBV7-2; D not certain. This CDR3 spans 13 amino acids. V lost 1 base, J lost 1 base, and 3 bases lay in between. CDR1 and CDR2 (germline): SGHTA, FQGNSA. In nucleotides, the CDR3 is TGTGCCAGCAGCTTAGGAGGCACAGATACGCAGTATTTT. It codes for CASSLGGTDTQYF.

The J gene is TRBJ2-1, the V gene TRBV28, with 8 bases aligning to TRBD2. Per the germline V gene, CDR1 is MDHEN and CDR2 is SYDVKM. With 6 bases clipped from V and 7 bases from J, the junction kept 8 bases outside the gene matches. The CDR3 is 14 amino acids. The CDR3 loop is CASRPAGAINEQFF. CDR3 coding DNA: TGTGCCAGCAGGCCAGCGGGAGCAATAAATGAGCAGTTCTTC.

The chain combines TRBV10-3 with TRBJ1-1, with D unclear. The CDR3 length is 14 residues. Germline CDR1 and CDR2: ENHRY and SYGVKD. V dropped 7 bases and J dropped 1 base, with 13 bases sitting between them. The CDR3 DNA reads TGTGCCATCAAAAGACAAATAGAGAACACTGAAGCTTTCTTT. Encoded protein: CAIKRQIENTEAFF.

This clone was observed a few times. This chain connects TRBV5-6 to TRBJ1-2, with TRBD1 matching over 8 bases. The CDR3 extends over 14 amino acids. Germline CDR1 and CDR2: SGHDT and YYEEEE. The V gene end was trimmed by 0 bases and the J gene end by 7 bases; junction bases not matched to a gene: 5. The CDR3 loop reads CASSLGRTGSGYTF. The CDR3 nucleotides are TGTGCCAGCAGCTTGGGACGGACAGGGAGTGGCTACACCTTC.

The chain is built from TRBV5-1 and TRBJ2-2; TRBD2 aligns across 12 bases. The germline CDR1 and CDR2 sequences are SGHRS and YFSETQ. The V gene end was trimmed by 2 bases and the J gene end by 1 base; junction bases not matched to a gene: 6. The CDR3 is made up of 18 amino acids. The CDR3 reads CASSLAALAGGNTGELFF. The CDR3 DNA follows: TGCGCCAGCAGCTTAGCCGCACTAGCGGGAGGGAACACCGGGGAGCTGTTTTTT. The whole variable domain, remainder taken from reference TRBV5-1 and TRBJ2-2, is KAGVTQTPRYLIKTRGQQVTLSCSPISGHRSVSWYQQTPGQGLQFLFEYFSETQRNKGNFPGRFSGRQFSNSRSEMNVSTLELGDSALYLCASSLAALAGGNTGELFFGEGSRLTVL.

The CDR3 nucleotides read TGTGCCAGCAGTGTGTTTTTCCGGCGGACAGACACCGGGGAGCTGTTTTTT. Translated: CASSVFFRRTDTGELFF. The V call is TRBV2, the J call TRBJ2-2, with D possibly being TRBD1 (6 bases). The CDR3 spans 17 residues. The V gene's germline CDR1 is SNHLY and CDR2 FYNNEI. V was clipped by 4 bases and J by 3 bases, with 18 bases between them.

This chain links TRBV6-4 with TRBJ1-4, with D tentatively TRBD1 (6 bases). Trimming stripped 5 bases from V and 0 bases from J, with 13 bases between. The length of the CDR3 is 16 residues. CDR1 and CDR2 (germline): MRHNA, SNTAGT. CDR3 coding DNA: TGTGCCAGCAGTTATCAGGGGCCTTCAACTAATGAAAAACTGTTTTTT. Translation gives CASSYQGPSTNEKLFF.

In this sample, this clone turned up a few times. The chain recombines TRBV7-9 with TRBJ2-7; 9 bases are shared with TRBD1. CDR1 is SEHNR, CDR2 FQNEAQ, per germline (reference sequence). CDR3 length: 14 amino acids. V lost 4 bases and J lost 5; bases outside the gene matches: 6. The CDR3 DNA sequence: TGTGCCAGCAGCTCCACAGGGGGCATCGACGAGCAGTACTTC. Its translation is CASSSTGGIDEQYF.

Here the CDR3 reads CASTYRGTEQYF. The CDR3 coding sequence is TGTGCCAGCACTTACAGGGGTACCGAGCAGTACTTC. The chain employs TRBV6-1 and TRBJ2-5; 7 nucleotides match TRBD1. The J call may not be correct, given that the DNA end is closer to TRBJ2-7. In germline, CDR1 is MNHNS, CDR2 SASEGT. The CDR3 runs to 12 residues.

This rearrangement joins TRBV2 to TRBJ1-2; no clear D. From germline, CDR1 is SNHLY and CDR2 FYNNEI. The CDR3 contains 15 residues. Trimming stripped 0 bases from V and 7 bases from J, with 15 bases between. CDR3 nucleotide sequence: TGTGCCAGCAGTGAAGCGCGATTGGGAGCGGGTGGCTACACCTTC. Its translation: CASSEARLGAGGYTF.

V gene TRBV2 combines with J gene TRBJ1-2; 9 positions agree with TRBD1. This CDR3 contains 14 residues. Germline V gives CDR1 SNHLY, CDR2 FYNNEI. The V segment lost 6 bases and the J segment 2 bases; nucleotides outside the gene matches: 4. CDR3 sequence (DNA): TGTGCCAGCAGGGGACAGGGATACAACTATGGCTACACCTTC. It codes for CASRGQGYNYGYTF.

The CDR3 DNA reads as TGCGCCAGCAGCCCACAGGGGTACGAGCAGTACTTC. Its protein is CASSPQGYEQYF. This chain links TRBV5-1 with TRBJ2-7; 7 bases are shared with TRBD1. CDR1 is SGHRS and CDR2 is YFSETQ in the germline V gene. V was pared by 4 bases and J by 4 bases, with 2 bases of the junction left unmatched. The CDR3 covers 12 residues.

The gene calls are TRBV5-6 and TRBJ2-7; 9 positions agree with TRBD2. Germline-derived CDR1 and CDR2 are SGHDT and YYEEEE. The J segment lost 7 bases and the V segment lost 2 bases, leaving 7 bases of the junction unmatched. There are 14 residues in the CDR3. Written as DNA, the CDR3 is TGTGCCAGCAGCTTAGGACTAGCGTACTATGAGCAGTACTTC. Translated, it gives CASSLGLAYYEQYF.

The chain combines TRBV9 with TRBJ2-1; possible D gene TRBD1, 5 bases. Per germline, CDR1 SGDLS and CDR2 YYNGEE. Trimming cost V 4 bases and J 7 bases, with 15 bases left between them. CDR3 size: 14 residues. CDR3 loop: CASSPGYRPNEQFF. The CDR3 nucleotides read TGTGCCAGCAGCCCAGGGTACCGGCCAAATGAGCAGTTCTTC.

The CDR3 DNA sequence: TGCAGTGCTAGGTACACCTACGAGCAGTACTTC. Translating gives CSARYTYEQYF. This rearrangement joins TRBV20-1 to TRBJ2-7; D gene ambiguous. CDR1 DFQATT and CDR2 SNEGSKA come from the germline V gene (reference sequence). Trimming removed 3 bases from V and 2 bases from J, with 5 bases in between. The CDR3 covers 11 residues.

DNA of the CDR3: TGTGCCAGCAGTCCATTTGGGACACCTCAAGAGACCCAGTACTTC. This codes for CASSPFGTPQETQYF. The genes are TRBV6-5 and TRBJ2-5, with D possibly being TRBD1 (6 bases). Germline CDR1 reads MNHEY; CDR2 reads SVGAGI. This CDR3 spans 15 amino acids. The V end lost 5 bases, the J end lost 2 bases, and 15 bases lay between the germline ends.

This clone was seen a single time. The junction and the germline gene differ at one end; a read error may be behind it. The rearrangement uses TRBV6-5 and TRBJ2-7, with 9 bases matching TRBD1. From germline, CDR1 is MNHEY and CDR2 SVGAGI. The CDR3 contains 14 residues. The CDR3 region is CASRGTGTSYEQCF. The CDR3 coding sequence is TGTGCCAGCAGGGGGACAGGGACCTCCTACGAGCAGTGCTTC.

The chain joins TRBV28 to TRBJ2-5, with 7 bases aligning to TRBD1. Matching the DNA end better, TRBJ2-7 makes the J call doubtful. Germline V gene lookup returns CDR1 MDHEN and CDR2 SYDVKM. The CDR3 loop spans 14 amino acids. CDR3 in DNA: TGTGCCAGCAGTCCGACAGGGCTGGTCTACGAGCAGTACTTC. This encodes CASSPTGLVYEQYF.

This rearrangement joins TRBV5-4 to TRBJ2-5; a weak D match, TRBD2 (6 bases). V shed 0 bases and J shed 2 bases, with 8 bases lying between them. CDR1 is SGHNT, CDR2 YYREEE, per germline (reference sequence). This CDR3 has 14 amino acids. The DNA of the CDR3 is TGTGCCAGCAGCTTGGGGCTAGCGCAAGAGACCCAGTACTTC. The encoded protein is CASSLGLAQETQYF.

The V and J genes are TRBV9 and TRBJ1-3, with D tentatively TRBD1 (6 bases). Germline lookup yields CDR1 SGDLS and CDR2 YYNGEE. V lost 3 bases, J lost 2 bases, and 15 bases lay in between. The length of the CDR3 is 16 residues. CDR3 protein: CASSEEAGGTGNTIYF. CDR3 in DNA: TGTGCCAGCAGCGAGGAGGCGGGGGGCACTGGAAACACCATATATTTT.

The J gene is TRBJ2-5, the V gene TRBV28, with TRBD1 matching 8 bases. There are 14 residues in the CDR3. V lost 5 bases and J lost 2; bases outside the gene matches: 4. The germline V gene encodes CDR1 MDHEN and CDR2 SYDVKM. The chain's CDR3 is CASSRRTGQETQYF. In DNA form, the CDR3 reads TGTGCCAGCAGTCGACGGACAGGGCAAGAGACCCAGTACTTC.

The chain has TRBV2 and TRBJ2-7, with D possibly TRBD1 on 7 matching bases. Trimming took 6 bases from V and 5 from J, leaving 14 bases between them. The CDR3 consists of 13 residues. Germline lookup yields CDR1 SNHLY and CDR2 FYNNEI. The CDR3 coding sequence is TGTGCCAGCAGCCAGGGGGGATTCCACGAGCAGTACTTC. It codes for CASSQGGFHEQYF.

The genes are TRBV7-9 and TRBJ2-2; D is undetermined. Per the germline V gene, CDR1 is SEHNR and CDR2 is FQNEAQ (reference sequence). V lost 4 bases to trimming and J lost 3 bases, with 12 bases between them. The CDR3 extends over 15 amino acids. CDR3 sequence reads: CASSSDGSHTGELFF. The CDR3 DNA sequence: TGTGCCAGCAGCTCCGACGGGTCGCACACCGGGGAGCTGTTTTTT.